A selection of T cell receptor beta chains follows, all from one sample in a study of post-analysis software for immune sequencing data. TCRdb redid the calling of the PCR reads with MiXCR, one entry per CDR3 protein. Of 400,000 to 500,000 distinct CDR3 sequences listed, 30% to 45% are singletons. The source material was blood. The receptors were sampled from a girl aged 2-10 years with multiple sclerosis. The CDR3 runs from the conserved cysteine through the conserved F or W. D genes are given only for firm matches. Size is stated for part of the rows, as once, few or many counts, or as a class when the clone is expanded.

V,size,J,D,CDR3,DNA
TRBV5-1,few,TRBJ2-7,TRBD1,CASSRGQGVREQYF,TGCGCCAGCAGCCGTGGACAGGGGGTGAGGGAGCAGTACTTC
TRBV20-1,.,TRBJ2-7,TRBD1,CSARDRGTYQQYF,TGCAGTGCACGGGACAGGGGGACCTATCAGCAGTACTTC
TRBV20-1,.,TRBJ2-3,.,CSATGPAMGTDTQYF,TGCAGTGCTACAGGCCCCGCGATGGGCACAGATACGCAGTATTTT
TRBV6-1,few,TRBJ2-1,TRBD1,CASSEEGLRDRSYNEQFF,TGTGCCAGCAGTGAAGAGGGTCTTAGGGACAGAAGCTACAATGAGCAGTTCTTC
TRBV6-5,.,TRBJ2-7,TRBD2,CASSSGIIAGGSYEQYF,TGTGCCAGCAGTTCCGGAATTATAGCGGGAGGCTCCTACGAGCAGTACTTC
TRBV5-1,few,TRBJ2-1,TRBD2,CASSEGLAGEDEQFF,TGCGCCAGCAGCGAGGGACTAGCGGGAGAGGATGAGCAGTTCTTC
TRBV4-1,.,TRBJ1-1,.,CASSQAHGVYTEAFF,TGCGCCAGCAGCCAAGCTCATGGGGTTTACACTGAAGCTTTCTTT
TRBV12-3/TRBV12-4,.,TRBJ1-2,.,CASSYISGYPNYGYTF,TGTGCCAGCAGTTATATTTCAGGCTACCCTAACTATGGCTACACCTTC
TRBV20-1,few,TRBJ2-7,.,CSASISGINYEQYF,TGCAGTGCTAGTATATCAGGGATCAACTACGAGCAGTACTTC
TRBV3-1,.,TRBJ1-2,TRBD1,CASSGPGQGVNYGYTF,TGTGCCAGCAGCGGCCCCGGACAGGGGGTCAACTATGGCTACACCTTC
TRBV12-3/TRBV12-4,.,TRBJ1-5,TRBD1,CASRISGQGTPQHF,TGTGCCAGCAGAATTTCGGGACAGGGAACGCCCCAGCATTTT
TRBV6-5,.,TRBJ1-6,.,CASSYRGQGYNSPLHF,TGTGCCAGCAGTTACCGCGGTCAGGGGTATAATTCACCCCTCCACTTT
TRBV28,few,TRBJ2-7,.,CASSAPERQWRGEQYF,TGTGCCAGCAGTGCGCCGGAAAGACAGTGGCGAGGCGAGCAGTACTTC
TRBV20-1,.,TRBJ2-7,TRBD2,CSARDLRLADYEQYF,TGCAGTGCTAGAGATCTAAGGCTAGCGGACTACGAGCAGTACTTC
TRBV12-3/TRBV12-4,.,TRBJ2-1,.,CASSLGLADHNEQFF,TGTGCCAGCAGTTTAGGCCTGGCGGATCACAATGAGCAGTTCTTC
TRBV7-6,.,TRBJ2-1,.,CASSLEGLPNEQFF,TGTGCCAGCAGCTTAGAGGGACTCCCCAATGAGCAGTTCTTC